These 25 T cell receptor beta chains share one sample of origin, sequenced in a study of naive and memory T cell subsets. The beta constant-region primer was an equimolar mix of two oligonucleotides covering TRBC1 and TRBC2. Four rounds of PCR amplified the ligated cDNA using nested alpha and beta constant-region primers plus SP2. TCRdb passed the UMI-ligation and nested PCR reads through MiXCR, listing each CDR3 protein once. Here the sample spans 25,000 to 40,000 distinct CDR3 sequences, approximately 17% being singletons. Sequencing input: effector memory CD4+ T cells from blood. The subset here: effector memory, CD45RA- CD27-. All receptors derive from a human donor in good health.

The chain combines TRBV7-8 with TRBJ2-2; a possible D gene is TRBD2 (5 bases). The V gene lost 2 bases and the J gene lost 0 bases, with 10 bases spanning the gap. This CDR3 spans 16 amino acids. The germline CDR1 and CDR2 sequences are SGHVS and FQNEAQ. CDR3 nucleotides: TGTGCCAGCAGCTTATTGCGGACTTCGAACACCGGGGAGCTGTTTTTT. Its protein is CASSLLRTSNTGELFF.

Only a few counts were recorded for this clonotype. The chain has TRBV11-1 and TRBJ2-7; perhaps TRBD1 as D (6 bases). This CDR3 region has 12 residues. The ends were cut back, 5 bases at V and 4 bases at J, with 9 bases in the middle. From germline, CDR1 is SGHAT and CDR2 FQDESV (reference sequence). In DNA, the CDR3 is TGTGCCAGCAGCCCAGGGGTATACGAGCAGTACTTC. This translates into CASSPGVYEQYF.

This clonotype rates as medium-sized. Here the CDR3 DNA reads TGTGCCAGCAGTTCGGGGGAAACTAACTATGGCTACACCTTC. Translated: CASSSGETNYGYTF. This chain uses TRBV6-6 with TRBJ1-2; maybe TRBD1 (5 bases). Per the germline V gene, CDR1 is MNHNY and CDR2 is SVGAGI (reference sequence). The V end lost 4 bases, the J end lost 0 bases, and 9 bases lay between the germline ends. The CDR3 contains 14 residues.

V gene TRBV7-9 combines with J gene TRBJ2-7; TRBD1 matches 11 bases. CDR1 and CDR2 (germline): SEHNR, FQNEAQ (reference sequence). J gave up 6 bases and V 3 bases, and 10 bases lay outside the gene matches. The CDR3 runs 16 residues. This CDR3 is CASSFKPPGQGGEQYF. In nucleotides, the CDR3 is TGTGCCAGCAGCTTCAAACCACCGGGACAGGGGGGCGAGCAGTACTTC.

This clonotype was observed a handful of times. V is TRBV12-3 or TRBV12-4 and J is TRBJ1-2; weak D call: TRBD1 (5 bases). Trimming removed 0 bases at V and 4 bases at J, with 12 bases between. The CDR3 loop spans 15 amino acids. CDR3 loop: CASSLADSISYGYTF. The CDR3 DNA is TGTGCCAGCAGTTTAGCAGACAGCATATCCTATGGCTACACCTTC.

In this sample, this clonotype turned up a few times. This chain connects TRBV3-1 to TRBJ1-1; D ambiguous. V lost 1 base and J 1 base, leaving 7 bases between the germline ends. The CDR3 contains 14 residues. CDR1 and CDR2 from the germline V gene are LGHDT and YNNKEL (reference sequence). Here the CDR3 DNA reads TGTGCCAGCAGCCAAGCGTCAGGGAACACTGAAGCTTTCTTT. It translates to CASSQASGNTEAFF. The full variable domain, completed using reference TRBV3-1 and TRBJ1-1, is DTAVSQTPKYLVTQMGNDKSIKCEQNLGHDTMYWYKQDSKKFLKIMFSYNNKELIINETVPNRFSPKSPDKAHLNLHINSLELGDSAVYFCASSQASGNTEAFFGQGTRLTVV.

A few counts support this clonotype. J is TRBJ2-7 and V is TRBV28, with a tentative D call TRBD1 (5 bases). Trimming cost V 10 bases and J 2 bases, with 9 bases left between them. Germline CDR1 is MDHEN and CDR2 is SYDVKM. The CDR3 loop spans 11 amino acids. The CDR3, as DNA: TGTGCCACCAGGGATCCCTACGAGCAGTACTTC. It is translated as CATRDPYEQYF.

This clonotype has just a few counts. The chain couples TRBV28 to TRBJ2-7, with TRBD1 matching over 8 bases. The CDR3 covers 15 residues. The V gene's germline CDR1 is MDHEN and CDR2 SYDVKM. J was trimmed by 1 base and V by 6 bases; bases with no gene match: 8. CDR3 residues: CASSLDRGGSYEQYF. Here the CDR3 DNA reads TGTGCCAGCAGCCTCGACAGGGGAGGATCCTACGAGCAGTACTTC.

This clonotype was seen repeatedly, ten times or more. CDR3 residues: CASSFEAGTATYEQYF. Written as DNA, the CDR3 is TGTGCCAGCAGTTTCGAAGCCGGGACAGCAACCTACGAGCAGTACTTC. V is TRBV6-2 or TRBV6-3 and J is TRBJ2-7; 7 bases align to TRBD1. J lost 2 bases, V lost 4 bases, and 11 bases had no gene match. This CDR3 has 16 residues. Germline V gene sequence: CDR1 MNHEY, CDR2 SVGEGT.

This clonotype came up many times. The chain joins TRBV6-1 to TRBJ1-5; D remains ambiguous. CDR3 length: 13 residues. V was pared by 11 bases and J by 3 bases, with 14 bases between. Germline V lookup: CDR1 MNHNS, CDR2 SASEGT. The CDR3 loop is CAGQSGNNQPQHF. CDR3 in DNA: TGTGCCGGCCAATCGGGTAACAATCAGCCCCAGCATTTT.

This clonotype has only a few counts. V gene TRBV20-1 combines with J gene TRBJ2-3; 10 nucleotides match TRBD1. Losses at the gene ends were 2 bases for V and 0 bases for J; bases not matched to a gene: 11. This CDR3 has 18 amino acids. Germline V CDR1 and CDR2: DFQATT, SNEGSKA (reference sequence). CDR3 loop: CSARHRDRGDASTDTQYF. CDR3 DNA sequence: TGCAGTGCTAGACACCGGGACAGGGGTGATGCTAGCACAGATACGCAGTATTTT.

This clonotype has at least ten counts. V and J are TRBV20-1 and TRBJ2-1; D unresolved. Germline assignment: CDR1 DFQATT and CDR2 SNEGSKA (reference sequence). CDR3 size: 12 residues. V shed 2 bases and J shed 7 bases, with 9 bases lying between them. Written as DNA, the CDR3 is TGCAGTGCTAGAACGTTGAAGAATGAGCAGTTCTTC. It is translated as CSARTLKNEQFF.

The sample holds many counts of this clonotype. V and J are TRBV18 and TRBJ1-5; the D is unclear. The germline gives CDR1 KGHSH, CDR2 LQKENI. CDR3 length: 13 residues. V shed 6 bases and J shed 2 bases, with 8 bases lying between them. As DNA, the CDR3 is TGTGCCAGCTCCTCGGCCCGCAATCAGCCCCAGCATTTT. Translation: CASSSARNQPQHF.

The chain recombines TRBV6-5 with TRBJ1-6; 8 bases fit TRBD1. The germline CDR1 and CDR2 sequences are MNHEY and SVGAGI. Germline trimming cut 10 bases from V and 10 bases from J; bases unmatched to any gene: 15. CDR3 length equals 15 residues. The DNA of the CDR3 is TGTGCCACGGGGCTTGAAGGACAGGGAGAGTCACCCCTCCACTTT. Protein: CATGLEGQGESPLHF.

The sample holds a few counts of this clonotype. V gene TRBV5-1 combines with J gene TRBJ2-5, with 8 bases fitting TRBD2. The CDR3 length is 14 residues. The J segment lost 5 bases and the V segment lost 4 bases, leaving 7 bases of the junction unmatched. Germline V gene lookup returns CDR1 SGHRS and CDR2 YFSETQ. The CDR3: CASSPGTRGETQYF. Here the CDR3 DNA reads TGCGCCAGCAGCCCCGGGACTAGAGGCGAGACCCAGTACTTC.

In its sample, this clonotype was seen many times. The chain combines TRBV6-1 with TRBJ2-7; TRBD2 might be the D (5 bases). CDR1 MNHNS and CDR2 SASEGT come from the germline V gene. V was clipped by 3 bases and J by 6 bases, with 15 bases between them. The CDR3 loop spans 14 amino acids. Written as DNA, the CDR3 is TGTGCCAGCAGTGAGAGGGTCCAGGCGTTCGAGCAGTACTTC. It encodes CASSERVQAFEQYF.

As concerns this clonotype: The junction shows a germline mismatch at one end, possibly a read error. The chain combines TRBV7-7 with TRBJ2-5; D could derive from TRBD1 or TRBD2 (5 bases each). The germline V gene has CDR1 SSHAT and CDR2 FNYEAQ (reference sequence). The CDR3 has 13 amino acids. The CDR3 region is CASSRDRAETQYF. CDR3 nucleotide sequence: TGTGCTAGCAGCCGGGACCGCGCAGAGACCCAGTACTTC.

This chain connects TRBV7-9 to TRBJ2-2; tentatively, D is TRBD2 (9 bases). Germline assignment: CDR1 SEHNR and CDR2 FQNEAQ (reference sequence). The CDR3 has 23 residues. The V gene lost 4 bases and the J gene lost 1 base, with 34 bases spanning the gap. The CDR3 region has the DNA TGTGCCAGCAGCTCGCCAGGGGCAGGGGGCGAGCCTGTAGCGGGAGTGAACACCGGGGAGCTGTTTTTT. Protein sequence: CASSSPGAGGEPVAGVNTGELFF.

This clonotype was detected ten times or more. This chain links TRBV29-1 with TRBJ1-2; D unclear. The CDR3 is 10 amino acids. With 5 bases removed from V and 8 bases from J, the gap between germline ends came to 9 bases. Looked up from germline, CDR1 is SQVTM and CDR2 is ANQGSEA. The CDR3 reads CSVFDSGYTF. CDR3 nucleotides: TGCAGCGTTTTCGACTCGGGCTACACCTTC.

This clonotype is categorized as medium-sized. This chain uses TRBV20-1 with TRBJ2-1; D might be TRBD1 (6 bases). The CDR3 has 13 amino acids. Deletions cut 3 bases from V and 4 bases from J, with 10 bases between. The germline CDR1 and CDR2 sequences are DFQATT and SNEGSKA (reference sequence). CDR3 in amino acids: CSASGQGYNEQFF. The CDR3 DNA reads TGCAGTGCTAGCGGGCAGGGGTACAATGAGCAGTTCTTC.

Ten or more counts support this clonotype. The genes are TRBV6-5 and TRBJ1-1; D not certain. V lost 5 bases and J 3 bases, leaving 10 bases between the germline ends. The CDR3 is 13 amino acids. In germline, CDR1 is MNHEY, CDR2 SVGAGI. CDR3 coding DNA: TGTGCCAGCAGTAACACGGGGTACACTGAAGCTTTCTTT. This gives the protein CASSNTGYTEAFF.

The rearrangement links TRBV4-3 to TRBJ2-3; D is possibly TRBD2 (5 bases). Germline CDR1 LGHNA, CDR2 YSLEER. The CDR3 is 13 residues long. With 4 bases removed from V and 7 bases from J, the gap between germline ends came to 12 bases. CDR3 amino acids: CASSRGSENTQYF. CDR3 DNA: TGCGCCAGCAGCCGCGGTAGCGAGAATACGCAGTATTTT.

V and J are TRBV6-5 and TRBJ1-5, with 7 nucleotides matching TRBD1. The CDR3 runs 15 residues. V trimming: 0 bases; J trimming: 5 bases; junction bases outside the gene matches: 4. Germline V gene data show CDR1 as MNHEY and CDR2 as SVGAGI. The CDR3 loop reads CASSYSIRGDQPQHF. The CDR3 region has the DNA TGTGCCAGCAGTTACTCAATCAGGGGGGATCAGCCCCAGCATTTT.

This clonotype was detected a few times. V usage is TRBV30 and J usage is TRBJ2-7; D is undetermined. CDR3 length: 15 amino acids. From germline, CDR1 is GTSNPN and CDR2 SVGIG (reference sequence). The V end was cut by 5 bases, the J end by 0 bases, with 17 bases between. For the CDR3, the DNA is TGTGCCTGGCTGCCGGGCCTCAGCACCTCCTACGAGCAGTACTTC. Translated: CAWLPGLSTSYEQYF.

This clonotype was found many times. The chain is built from TRBV2 and TRBJ2-7, with D possibly TRBD2 on 5 matching bases. The CDR3 has 15 residues. The V gene's germline CDR1 is SNHLY and CDR2 FYNNEI. Trimming left V 4 bases short and J 4 bases short, with 17 bases between. The CDR3 bases are TGTGCCAGCAGTGCTCAGGCTCTGTCGGGGTACGAGCAGTACTTC. Its protein is CASSAQALSGYEQYF. The whole variable domain, filled in from reference TRBV2 and TRBJ2-7, reads EPEVTQTPSHQVTQMGQEVILRCVPISNHLYFYWYRQILGQKVEFLVSFYNNEISEKSEIFDDQFSVERPDGSNFTLKIRSTKLEDSAMYFCASSAQALSGYEQYFGPGTRLTVT.